The T cell receptor (beta chain) under discussion was sequenced for a study of blood T cell repertoires in COVID-19. Study as a whole: Collection of acute and convalescent COVID-19 samples took place in the United States, Italy and Spain. The analysed material was cDNA or gDNA that came from T cells, B-cell-depleted T cells, or PBMCs.

In the original workflow: Estimated nucleated cell counts came from reference gene primer amplification. Data came from immunoSEQ multiplex PCR; TCRdb stores just in-frame clones and leaves some out. The V and J calls and the clone size are those of that table, but D and trimming were determined from the DNA. The table records under 150,000 clones, around 85% of them present only once. This CDR3 is built from 15 residues. Germline CDR1 MGHRA, CDR2 YSYEKL. With V trimmed by 3 bases and J by 4 bases, 6 bases remained unmatched. Material for sequencing was peripheral blood. This receptor was obtained from a middle-aged man with acute or convalescent COVID-19. This chain joins TRBV4-1 and TRBJ2-3, with 8 bases fitting TRBD1. For the CDR3, the DNA is TGCGCCAGCAGCCACGACAGGGGAAGTTCAGATACGCAGTATTTT. It encodes CASSHDRGSSDTQYF.